Presented here are 5 T cell receptor beta chains from one specimen sequenced in a study of beta chain features in type 1 diabetes. The sequenced template was cDNA made from the entire isolated RNA. This table comes from immunoSEQ multiplex PCR, and its TCRdb copy is limited to in-frame clones, with some not included. Of hundreds of thousands of clones listed, 13% are singletons. Antigens of these TCRs are unknown. Points from the study as a whole: Across all four CD4+ subsets, people with type 1 diabetes showed modestly shorter TCRB CDR3s.

The sample taken for sequencing was naive CD4+ T cells from blood. The receptors were sampled from a man aged 18 to 30 with type 1 diabetes.

This clone occurred a few times. The rearrangement joins TRBV19 to TRBJ1-1, with D possibly TRBD1 on 6 matching bases. Trimming shortened V by 7 bases and J by 5 bases, and 17 bases separated the two germline ends. Germline loops: CDR1 LNHDA, CDR2 SQIVND (reference sequence). The CDR3 loop spans 14 amino acids. This CDR3 reads CASTGEQGLTEAFF. The CDR3 DNA is TGTGCCAGTACCGGCGAACAGGGTTTGACTGAAGCTTTCTTT.

This clone was observed a handful of times. J is TRBJ1-1 and V is TRBV11-1; TRBD1 agrees at 11 bases. There are 15 residues in the CDR3. Germline CDR1 reads SGHAT; CDR2 reads FQDESV (reference sequence). J was trimmed by 6 bases and V by 1 base; bases with no gene match: 4. The CDR3 coding sequence is TGTGCCAGCAGCTTAGGGGACAGGGGGAGTCCTGAAGCTTTCTTT. Translation gives CASSLGDRGSPEAFF.

This clone was detected only a few times. CDR3 nucleotide sequence: TGTGCCAGCAGCCAAGGAGGGACAGGCCTACAAGAGACCCAGTACTTC. Protein sequence: CASSQGGTGLQETQYF. The chain combines TRBV4-2 with TRBJ2-5; TRBD1 matches 8 bases. The V segment lost 1 base and the J segment 2 bases; nucleotides outside the gene matches: 6. This CDR3 is built from 16 residues. CDR1 and CDR2 from the germline V gene are LGHNA and YNFKEQ.

The chain carries TRBV28 and TRBJ1-4; D gene ambiguous. The germline gives CDR1 MDHEN, CDR2 SYDVKM. CDR3 size: 13 residues. V dropped 7 bases and J dropped 0 bases, with 6 bases sitting between them. The CDR3 sequence: CASTRPTNEKLFF. The CDR3 DNA is TGTGCCAGCACCAGGCCAACTAATGAAAAACTGTTTTTT.

This chain connects TRBV29-1 to TRBJ1-1; 8 nucleotides agree with TRBD1. The CDR3 has 14 amino acids. V was pared by 6 bases and J by 3 bases, with 9 bases of the junction left unmatched. Germline V CDR1 and CDR2: SQVTM, ANQGSEA. The CDR3 reads CSVRPGGSDTEAFF. The CDR3 DNA sequence: TGCAGCGTCAGACCAGGGGGCTCGGACACTGAAGCTTTCTTT.